This is a list of T cell receptor beta chains from one sample in a study of blood T cells in healthy people across ages. From the 5' RACE reads, TCRdb called clonotypes with MiXCR, one entry per CDR3 protein. This sample yields approximately 780,000 distinct CDR3 sequences, of which around 25% are seen a single time; about 3% belongs to the top ten. The same specimen was also included in a second study, on T cells of mothers and their children.

Sequenced: blood. Receptors were obtained from a boy younger than 18 in good health. The CDR3 runs from the conserved cysteine through the conserved F or W. A D gene is named only where the DNA matches it firmly. Part of the rows lack a size; the others show once, few, many or a class for expanded clones.

J gene: TRBJ2-4
D gene: -
clone size: -
V gene: TRBV20-1
CDR3 protein: CSPGLGGGTKNIQYF
CDR3 DNA: TGCAGTCCGGGCCTGGGGGGCGGGACCAAAAACATTCAGTACTTC

J gene: TRBJ2-5
D gene: -
clone size: few
V gene: TRBV5-1
CDR3 protein: CASSSGSDLRGQETQYF
CDR3 DNA: TGCGCCAGCAGCTCCGGATCGGACCTGAGGGGGCAAGAGACCCAGTACTTC

J gene: TRBJ2-5
D gene: -
clone size: -
V gene: TRBV20-1
CDR3 protein: CSANLQGGTETQYF
CDR3 DNA: TGCAGTGCCAATTTACAGGGGGGGACGGAGACCCAGTACTTC

J gene: TRBJ2-1
D gene: -
clone size: few
V gene: TRBV7-8
CDR3 protein: CASSPPRRATTYNEQFF
CDR3 DNA: TGTGCCAGCAGCCCCCCTCGTCGCGCCACCACCTACAATGAGCAGTTCTTC

J gene: TRBJ1-1
D gene: -
clone size: few
V gene: TRBV29-1
CDR3 protein: CSVLGTAVTEAFF
CDR3 DNA: TGCAGCGTTTTAGGGACCGCGGTCACTGAAGCTTTCTTT

J gene: TRBJ1-2
D gene: -
clone size: few
V gene: TRBV20-1
CDR3 protein: CSAREAGGPYGYTF
CDR3 DNA: TGCAGTGCTAGAGAGGCAGGCGGGCCCTATGGCTACACCTTC

J gene: TRBJ2-4
D gene: TRBD2
clone size: few
V gene: TRBV6-5
CDR3 protein: CASSSSGKNIQYF
CDR3 DNA: TGTGCCAGCAGTTCTAGCGGAAAAAACATTCAGTACTTC

J gene: TRBJ2-5
D gene: -
clone size: -
V gene: TRBV7-3
CDR3 protein: CASSPSGPQETQYF
CDR3 DNA: TGTGCCAGCAGCCCCTCGGGTCCCCAAGAGACCCAGTACTTC

J gene: TRBJ1-6
D gene: TRBD1
clone size: -
V gene: TRBV27
CDR3 protein: CASTNRGGSPLHF
CDR3 DNA: TGTGCCAGCACCAACAGGGGGGGCTCACCCCTCCACTTT

J gene: TRBJ2-1
D gene: TRBD2
clone size: -
V gene: TRBV30
CDR3 protein: CANDQRGGNEQFF
CDR3 DNA: TGTGCTAATGATCAGCGGGGGGGCAATGAGCAGTTCTTC

J gene: TRBJ2-7
D gene: -
clone size: -
V gene: TRBV9
CDR3 protein: CASSVDLGSYEQYF
CDR3 DNA: TGTGCCAGCAGCGTAGATCTGGGCTCCTACGAGCAGTACTTC

J gene: TRBJ2-7
D gene: TRBD2
clone size: -
V gene: TRBV20-1
CDR3 protein: CSAGRGTSPPEQYF
CDR3 DNA: TGCAGTGCTGGGCGGGGGACCAGCCCCCCCGAGCAGTACTTC

J gene: TRBJ2-3
D gene: -
clone size: -
V gene: TRBV7-9
CDR3 protein: CASSLLGFGTRVTDTQYF
CDR3 DNA: TGTGCCAGCAGCTTACTTGGCTTCGGGACGAGGGTCACAGATACGCAGTATTTT

J gene: TRBJ2-1
D gene: TRBD1
clone size: few
V gene: TRBV5-1
CDR3 protein: CASSDRTGQGYNEQFF
CDR3 DNA: TGCGCCAGCAGTGACCGGACAGGGCAAGGCTACAATGAGCAGTTCTTC

J gene: TRBJ2-5
D gene: TRBD2
clone size: -
V gene: TRBV11-2
CDR3 protein: CASSFPKRGAWETQYF
CDR3 DNA: TGTGCCAGCAGCTTCCCCAAGCGGGGGGCTTGGGAGACCCAGTACTTC

J gene: TRBJ1-4
D gene: TRBD1
clone size: few
V gene: TRBV7-6
CDR3 protein: CASSLAGTGEWGEKLFF
CDR3 DNA: TGTGCCAGCAGCTTAGCCGGCACAGGGGAATGGGGTGAAAAACTGTTTTTT

J gene: TRBJ2-5
D gene: -
clone size: -
V gene: TRBV19
CDR3 protein: CASSKTPPETQYF
CDR3 DNA: TGTGCCAGTAGTAAGACTCCTCCAGAGACCCAGTACTTC

J gene: TRBJ2-1
D gene: -
clone size: -
V gene: TRBV29-1
CDR3 protein: CSARTRDKFSGNNEQLF
CDR3 DNA: TGCAGCGCCCGAACCAGGGACAAGTTCTCTGGGAACAATGAGCAGTTATTC

J gene: TRBJ2-7
D gene: -
clone size: -
V gene: TRBV7-6
CDR3 protein: CASSLTRGYEQYF
CDR3 DNA: TGTGCCAGCAGCTTAACCAGGGGTTACGAGCAGTACTTC

J gene: TRBJ1-4
D gene: -
clone size: -
V gene: TRBV29-1
CDR3 protein: CSVEDRRSSNEKLFF
CDR3 DNA: TGCAGCGTTGAAGATAGGAGATCCTCTAATGAAAAACTGTTTTTT

J gene: TRBJ1-4
D gene: -
clone size: -
V gene: TRBV3-1
CDR3 protein: CASSRIRYLATNEKLFF
CDR3 DNA: TGTGCCAGCAGCCGGATACGCTACCTAGCAACTAATGAAAAACTGTTTTTT

J gene: TRBJ2-5
D gene: TRBD1
clone size: -
V gene: TRBV4-1
CDR3 protein: CASSQSPGSGGWGETQYF
CDR3 DNA: TGCGCCAGCAGCCAATCCCCAGGCTCAGGGGGATGGGGAGAGACCCAGTACTTC

J gene: TRBJ2-7
D gene: -
clone size: -
V gene: TRBV12-3/TRBV12-4
CDR3 protein: CASSVTPLGSYEQYF
CDR3 DNA: TGTGCCAGCAGCGTAACCCCGCTCGGGAGCTACGAGCAGTACTTC

J gene: TRBJ2-1
D gene: TRBD2
clone size: few
V gene: TRBV7-9
CDR3 protein: CASSLVNPGGLGEQFF
CDR3 DNA: TGTGCCAGCAGCTTAGTCAACCCGGGGGGGCTGGGTGAGCAGTTCTTC

J gene: TRBJ2-6
D gene: -
clone size: -
V gene: TRBV28
CDR3 protein: CASSDSAGANVLTF
CDR3 DNA: TGTGCCAGCAGTGACAGCGCTGGGGCCAACGTCCTGACTTTC

J gene: TRBJ2-5
D gene: TRBD2
clone size: -
V gene: TRBV20-1
CDR3 protein: CSARARRGQETQYF
CDR3 DNA: TGCAGTGCTAGAGCCCGGCGGGGGCAAGAGACCCAGTACTTC

J gene: TRBJ1-1
D gene: -
clone size: few
V gene: TRBV29-1
CDR3 protein: CSVKGMNTEAFF
CDR3 DNA: TGCAGCGTTAAGGGCATGAACACTGAAGCTTTCTTT

J gene: TRBJ2-7
D gene: TRBD2
clone size: -
V gene: TRBV28
CDR3 protein: CASRDGRNYEQYF
CDR3 DNA: TGTGCCAGCAGGGACGGGAGGAATTACGAGCAGTACTTC

J gene: TRBJ1-5
D gene: -
clone size: once
V gene: TRBV5-1
CDR3 protein: CASSLGEGGQPQHF
CDR3 DNA: TGCGCCAGCAGCTTGGGAGAGGGAGGTCAGCCCCAGCATTTT

J gene: TRBJ2-7
D gene: TRBD1
clone size: few
V gene: TRBV9
CDR3 protein: CASSPGTGYAYEQYF
CDR3 DNA: TGTGCCAGCAGCCCAGGGACAGGATATGCCTACGAGCAGTACTTC

J gene: TRBJ2-3
D gene: -
clone size: -
V gene: TRBV6-5
CDR3 protein: CASGDSTDTQYF
CDR3 DNA: TGTGCCAGCGGGGACAGCACAGATACGCAGTATTTT

J gene: TRBJ1-4
D gene: TRBD1
clone size: -
V gene: TRBV10-3
CDR3 protein: CAISEIRDRAGTNEKLFF
CDR3 DNA: TGTGCCATCAGTGAAATCAGGGACAGGGCTGGAACTAATGAAAAACTGTTTTTT

J gene: TRBJ2-3
D gene: -
clone size: few
V gene: TRBV29-1
CDR3 protein: CSTTGDIGTDTQYF
CDR3 DNA: TGCAGCACTACCGGGGACATTGGCACAGATACGCAGTATTTT

J gene: TRBJ1-1
D gene: -
clone size: few
V gene: TRBV10-3
CDR3 protein: CAIGLQLNTEAFF
CDR3 DNA: TGTGCCATCGGGCTTCAGCTGAACACTGAAGCTTTCTTT

J gene: TRBJ2-2
D gene: TRBD2
clone size: -
V gene: TRBV3-1
CDR3 protein: CASSHGGGDTGELFF
CDR3 DNA: TGTGCCAGCAGCCATGGCGGGGGGGACACCGGGGAGCTGTTTTTT

J gene: TRBJ1-4
D gene: TRBD1
clone size: -
V gene: TRBV5-5
CDR3 protein: CASSFGRTGGLLEEKLFF
CDR3 DNA: TGTGCCAGCAGCTTTGGGAGGACAGGGGGCCTACTGGAGGAAAAACTGTTTTTT

J gene: TRBJ1-2
D gene: -
clone size: few
V gene: TRBV5-5
CDR3 protein: CASSDRTWNYGYTF
CDR3 DNA: TGTGCCAGCAGCGATAGGACATGGAACTATGGCTACACCTTC

J gene: TRBJ2-7
D gene: TRBD1
clone size: -
V gene: TRBV18
CDR3 protein: CASSPWTGSEQYF
CDR3 DNA: TGTGCCAGCTCACCATGGACAGGGAGCGAGCAGTACTTC

J gene: TRBJ1-1
D gene: -
clone size: many
V gene: TRBV29-1
CDR3 protein: CSVDNRNEAFF
CDR3 DNA: TGCAGCGTCGATAACAGGAACGAAGCTTTCTTT

J gene: TRBJ1-3
D gene: -
clone size: -
V gene: TRBV7-9
CDR3 protein: CASGWSVSSGNTIYF
CDR3 DNA: TGTGCCAGCGGATGGTCAGTGTCCTCTGGAAACACCATATATTTT